This TCR beta chain was captured in a study of blood T cell repertoires in COVID-19. Background on the study: Samples of COVID-19 (acute and convalescent) were obtained from the United States, Italy and Spain. The cDNA or gDNA used as material had been derived from T cells, B-cell-depleted T cells, or PBMCs.

The CDR3 contains 15 residues. Germline V gives CDR1 SGDLS, CDR2 YYNGEE. V was cut by 0 bases and J by 3 bases, with 10 bases left in between. Source study methods: How many nucleated cells were present was estimated from reference gene primer amplification. This table comes from immunoSEQ multiplex PCR, and its TCRdb copy is limited to in-frame clones, with some not included. Clonal size and the V and J genes are those of that table, whereas D and trimming came from the DNA. The sample holds approximately 270,000 clones, about 89% seen once. The sequencing input was peripheral blood. This chain uses TRBV9 with TRBJ2-1; D gene uncertain. The TCR sequence derives from a man aged 30-40 years with acute or convalescent COVID-19. DNA for the CDR3: TGTGCCAGCAGCGTAGGCTCTGAGTACTACAATGAGCAGTTCTTC. Translated: CASSVGSEYYNEQFF.